This TCR beta chain was retrieved from a study of CD8 T cells in Susac syndrome. RNA totalling roughly 0.45 to 1 ug underwent reverse transcription with random hexamers. Across 54 Vbeta and 13 Jbeta, TCR beta CDR3 was amplified with immunoSEQ multiplex PCR. TCRdb reprocessed the immunoSEQ multiplex PCR reads via MiXCR and lists one record per CDR3 protein. The sample holds about 190,000 distinct CDR3 sequences, about 94% seen once. V was shortened by 2 bases and J by 6 bases, with 13 bases between the two germline ends. Looked up from germline, CDR1 is KGHSH and CDR2 is LQKENI. The CDR3 runs to 14 residues.

This rearrangement joins TRBV18 to TRBJ1-2, with a weak D call TRBD1 (6 bases). The source of this sequence is a human donor with Susac syndrome. The material sequenced was CD4+ T cells from PBMCs. This CDR3 is CASSPIDRTDGYTF. For the CDR3, the DNA is TGTGCCAGCTCACCAATCGACAGGACGGATGGCTACACCTTC.